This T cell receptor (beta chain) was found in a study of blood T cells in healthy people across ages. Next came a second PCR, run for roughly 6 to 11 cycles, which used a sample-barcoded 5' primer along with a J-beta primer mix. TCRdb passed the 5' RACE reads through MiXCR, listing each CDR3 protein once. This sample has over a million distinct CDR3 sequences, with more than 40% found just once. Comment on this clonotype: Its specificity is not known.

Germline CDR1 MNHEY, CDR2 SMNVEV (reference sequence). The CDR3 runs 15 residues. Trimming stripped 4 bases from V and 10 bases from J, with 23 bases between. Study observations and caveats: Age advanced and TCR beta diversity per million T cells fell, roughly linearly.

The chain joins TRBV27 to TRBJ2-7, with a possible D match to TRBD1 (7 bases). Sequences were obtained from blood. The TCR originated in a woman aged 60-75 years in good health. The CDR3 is CASSSQGRGVDTQYF. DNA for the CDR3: TGTGCCAGCAGTTCCCAGGGCAGGGGGGTGGACACTCAGTACTTC.